A selection of T cell receptor beta chains follows, all from one sample in a study of Graves' ophthalmopathy and Graves' hyperthyroidism. TCRdb fed the multiplex PCR reads into MiXCR, producing one record per CDR3 protein. The sample carries about 240,000 distinct CDR3 sequences, around 50% recorded once. Sequenced input: peripheral blood. Receptors originate from an adult man with Graves' ophthalmopathy. Both conserved end residues are part of each CDR3. D genes are given only for firm matches. Some rows mark clone size as missing; the rest say once, few, many or name a class of expanded clone.

D	size	V	length	J	DNA	CDR3
TRBD1	few	TRBV15	14	TRBJ1-4	TGTGCCACCAGCTTCGGACAGGAAAATGAAAAACTGTTTTTT	CATSFGQENEKLFF
-	-	TRBV20-1	14	TRBJ1-2	TGCAGCGGGAGCCAGACAGGTGCTAACTATGGCTACACCTTC	CSGSQTGANYGYTF
-	few	TRBV7-9	15	TRBJ1-1	TGTGCCAGCAGCTTAGCGGGCAGCAGAAACACTGAAGCTTTCTTT	CASSLAGSRNTEAFF
-	-	TRBV9	15	TRBJ2-2	TGTGCCAGCAGCGCGGACAGTGCGAACACCGGGGAGCTGTTTTTT	CASSADSANTGELFF
-	-	TRBV5-6	19	TRBJ1-4	TGTGCCAGCAGCTTGGCCCCGCTCCGACAATCGGCAACTAATGAAAAACTGTTTTTT	CASSLAPLRQSATNEKLFF
-	once	TRBV5-1	15	TRBJ1-4	TGCGCCAGCAGCGGTTCGGGGGCGGTCGATGAAAAACTGTTTTTT	CASSGSGAVDEKLFF
-	many	TRBV29-1	13	TRBJ1-1	TGCAGCGTTGAAGTGGGACTGAACACTGAAGCTTTCTTT	CSVEVGLNTEAFF
-	few	TRBV6-5	13	TRBJ1-1	TGTGCCAGCAGTGAGAAGACCTCCCTGGGGGCTTTCTTT	CASSEKTSLGAFF
-	-	TRBV7-2	16	TRBJ1-6	TGTGCCAGCAGTTTAATGGTCTTCAGGGCCAATTCACCCCTCCACTTT	CASSLMVFRANSPLHF
-	-	TRBV6-7	15	TRBJ2-2	TGTGCCAGCAGTCGAGGCGGCGCGAACACCGGGGAGCTGTTTTTT	CASSRGGANTGELFF
-	-	TRBV7-2	14	TRBJ1-1	TGTGCCAGCAGCTTAGCCCGAACGAACACTGAAGCTTTCTTT	CASSLARTNTEAFF
TRBD1	-	TRBV29-1	12	TRBJ1-1	TGCAGCCCGGGACAGCTGAACACTGAAGCTTTCTTT	CSPGQLNTEAFF
-	once	TRBV19	12	TRBJ1-2	TGTGCCAGTAGTAAAGACCGCTATGGCTACACCTTC	CASSKDRYGYTF
TRBD1	-	TRBV5-6	15	TRBJ1-5	TGTGCCAGCAGCTTGAACAGGGGCTACAATCAGCCCCAGCATTTT	CASSLNRGYNQPQHF
TRBD2	-	TRBV4-2	13	TRBJ2-5	TGTGCCAGCAGCCAAGCCCGGGAGGGGACCCAGTACTTC	CASSQAREGTQYF
-	few	TRBV10-3	11	TRBJ2-3	TGTGCCACAAGCACCGGGACAACGCAGTATTTT	CATSTGTTQYF
-	-	TRBV2	14	TRBJ2-5	TGTGCCAGCAGTGATCAAGCCTCGGGGGAGACCCAGTACTTC	CASSDQASGETQYF
TRBD1	many	TRBV2	13	TRBJ2-7	TGTGCCAGCAGTCCACAGGGGGCCTACGAGCAGTACTTC	CASSPQGAYEQYF
-	-	TRBV20-1	14	TRBJ2-7	TGCAGTGCTAGCTCGAATCGGGCCTCCTACGAGCAGTACTTC	CSASSNRASYEQYF
TRBD1	-	TRBV7-3	14	TRBJ2-7	TGTGCTAGCGCCGGACAGGGGGGGTCCTACGAGCAGTACTTC	CASAGQGGSYEQYF
-	-	TRBV20-1	14	TRBJ2-7	TGCAGTGCTAGTATTGGGACTGGACACTACGAGCAGTACTTC	CSASIGTGHYEQYF
TRBD2	once	TRBV4-2	17	TRBJ2-5	TGTGCCAGCAGCCAAGAAGCCTTAGCGGGGACGCGTGAGACCCAGTACTTC	CASSQEALAGTRETQYF
TRBD1	-	TRBV19	16	TRBJ1-2	TGTGCCAGTAGTATAGAAAGACAGGGGGCCTCCTATGGCTACACCTTC	CASSIERQGASYGYTF
-	few	TRBV7-9	15	TRBJ1-4	TGTGCCAGCAGCCCAAGGGACGGACATAATGAAAAACTGTTTTTT	CASSPRDGHNEKLFF
-	few	TRBV2	15	TRBJ1-4	TGTGCCAGCAGCCCAGTTGCGACAGCCAATGAAAAACTGTTTTTT	CASSPVATANEKLFF
-	few	TRBV7-2	14	TRBJ1-4	TGTGCCAGCAGCTTGAGGGGAGGGGGAGAAAAACTGTTTTTT	CASSLRGGGEKLFF
-	-	TRBV25-1	13	TRBJ2-2	TGTGCCAGCAGTCCCCCGAGCTACGGGGAGCTGTTTTTT	CASSPPSYGELFF
TRBD1	many	TRBV7-2	13	TRBJ1-6	TGTGCCAGCAGCACAGACAGGGATTCACCCCTCCACTTT	CASSTDRDSPLHF
TRBD1	few	TRBV6-1	14	TRBJ1-2	TGTGCCAGCAGTGAGACCAGGACAGGGGATGGCTACACCTTC	CASSETRTGDGYTF
TRBD1	-	TRBV12-3/TRBV12-4	15	TRBJ1-2	TGTGCCAGCAGCGGACAGGGGAAAATTGGAGATGGCTACACCTTC	CASSGQGKIGDGYTF
-	once	TRBV10-2	14	TRBJ2-1	TGCGCCAGCAGTCCCAGCGGCCAACGGGGTGAGCAGTTCTTC	CASSPSGQRGEQFF
-	-	TRBV4-1	15	TRBJ2-1	TGCGCCAGCAGCCAAGAGACGGGTCCCTACAATGAGCAGTTCTTC	CASSQETGPYNEQFF
-	few	TRBV2	13	TRBJ1-2	TGTGCCAGCAGTTTTACAGGGAACTATGGCTACACCTTC	CASSFTGNYGYTF
-	-	TRBV24-1	15	TRBJ2-7	TGTGCCGCCAGTGATTTCGGCGGAGGCCACAACGAGCAGTACTTC	CAASDFGGGHNEQYF
-	-	TRBV15	16	TRBJ1-4	TGTGCCACCAGCAGAGAAACGGCAGGGTATAATGAAAAACTGTTTTTT	CATSRETAGYNEKLFF
-	-	TRBV7-8	16	TRBJ1-2	TGTGCCAGCAGCTTGGTAAGCGGGGAAGCTAACTATGGCTACACCTTC	CASSLVSGEANYGYTF
TRBD1	-	TRBV9	15	TRBJ1-1	TGTGCCAGCAGCGGGACAGGGGGCCGGTACACTGAAGCTTTCTTT	CASSGTGGRYTEAFF
-	few	TRBV12-3/TRBV12-4	12	TRBJ1-4	TGTGCCAGCAGCGACAGACGTGAAAAACTGTTTTTT	CASSDRREKLFF
TRBD1	many	TRBV7-9	14	TRBJ2-7	TGTGCCAGCAGCCAAGGGACAGGTCCCTACGAGCAGTACTTC	CASSQGTGPYEQYF
-	few	TRBV9	13	TRBJ1-2	TGTGCCAGCAGCGTAGGAGGGGGCTATGGCTACACCTTC	CASSVGGGYGYTF
TRBD1	-	TRBV7-9	14	TRBJ1-4	TGTGCCAGCAGCCCCGGACAGGGACTGAAAAAACTGTTTTTT	CASSPGQGLKKLFF
-	-	TRBV7-2	12	TRBJ2-2	TGTGCCAGCAGCCTGACTAGGGGGGAGCTGTTTTTT	CASSLTRGELFF
-	many	TRBV29-1	12	TRBJ1-5	TGCAGCGTTGTGACAGAGAATCAGCCCCAGCATTTT	CSVVTENQPQHF
-	few	TRBV24-1	14	TRBJ2-5	TGTGCCACCAGTGATGTCGGGGCACAAGAGACCCAGTACTTC	CATSDVGAQETQYF
TRBD2	-	TRBV2	14	TRBJ2-7	TGTGCCCGCAGCCTGACTAGCGGTACCTACGAGCAGTACTTC	CARSLTSGTYEQYF
TRBD1	-	TRBV7-2	15	TRBJ2-7	TGTGCCAGCAGCAAAGGGTGGGACAGGGCATACGAGCAGTACTTC	CASSKGWDRAYEQYF
TRBD1	few	TRBV7-8	15	TRBJ1-5	TGTGCCAGCAGCGTCCGGGACAGTTTAAATCAGCCCCAGCATTTT	CASSVRDSLNQPQHF
-	-	TRBV2	13	TRBJ1-5	TGTGCCAGCAGCCAAGGTTTATCTCAGCCCCAGCATTTT	CASSQGLSQPQHF
TRBD1	-	TRBV7-9	15	TRBJ1-6	TGTGCCAGCAGCAGAGGGACAGCTAAGAATTCACCCCTCCACTTT	CASSRGTAKNSPLHF
TRBD1	-	TRBV6-1	13	TRBJ1-2	TGTGCCAGCAGTTTTGACAGGGGGCATGGCTACACCTTC	CASSFDRGHGYTF
-	-	TRBV20-1	13	TRBJ2-5	TGCAGTGCTAGATCTGGGGCAGGGGAGACCCAGTACTTC	CSARSGAGETQYF